This TCR beta chain appears in the sequencing data of a study of post-analysis software for immune sequencing data. This clonotype turned up a few times. TCR beta cDNA libraries included unique molecular identifiers. From the PCR reads, TCRdb called clonotypes with MiXCR, one entry per CDR3 protein. This repertoire shows 650,000 to 850,000 distinct CDR3 sequences, roughly 46% found once; its top ten account for around 4.7%. This receptor was obtained from a girl under 18 with multiple sclerosis. Specimen: blood.

Written as DNA, the CDR3 is TGTGCCAGCAGCCCAGACAGGGTGTTAAACAATGAGCAGTTCTTC. Protein product: CASSPDRVLNNEQFF. The V call is TRBV12-3 or TRBV12-4, the J call TRBJ2-1; TRBD1 matches 7 bases. The length of the CDR3 is 15 residues. V lost 6 bases, J lost 5 bases, and 10 bases stayed unmatched.